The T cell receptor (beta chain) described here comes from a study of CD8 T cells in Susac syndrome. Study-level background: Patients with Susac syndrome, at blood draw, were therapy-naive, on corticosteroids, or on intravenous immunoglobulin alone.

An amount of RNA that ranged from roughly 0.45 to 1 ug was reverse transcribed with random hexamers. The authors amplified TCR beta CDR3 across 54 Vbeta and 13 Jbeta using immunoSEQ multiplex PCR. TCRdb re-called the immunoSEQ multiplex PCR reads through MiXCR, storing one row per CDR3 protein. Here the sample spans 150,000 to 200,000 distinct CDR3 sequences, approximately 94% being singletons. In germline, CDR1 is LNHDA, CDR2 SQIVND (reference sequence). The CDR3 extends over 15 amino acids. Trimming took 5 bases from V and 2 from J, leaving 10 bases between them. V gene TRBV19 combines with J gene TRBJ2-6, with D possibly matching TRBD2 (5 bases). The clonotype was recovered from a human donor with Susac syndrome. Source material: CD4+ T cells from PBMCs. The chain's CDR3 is CASSSLGAGANVLTF. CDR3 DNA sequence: TGTGCCAGTAGTTCCCTGGGAGCTGGGGCCAACGTCCTGACTTTC.